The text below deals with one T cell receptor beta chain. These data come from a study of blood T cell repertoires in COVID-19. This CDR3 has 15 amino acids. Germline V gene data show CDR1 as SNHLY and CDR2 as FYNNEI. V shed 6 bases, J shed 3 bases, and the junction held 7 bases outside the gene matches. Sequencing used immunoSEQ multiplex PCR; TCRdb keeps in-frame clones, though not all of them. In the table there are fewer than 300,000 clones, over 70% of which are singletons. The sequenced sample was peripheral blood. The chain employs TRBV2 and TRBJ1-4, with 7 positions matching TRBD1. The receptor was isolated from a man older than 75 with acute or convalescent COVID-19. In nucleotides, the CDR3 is TGTGCCAGCAGGAACACAGGGGCGCCTAATGAAAAACTGTTTTTT. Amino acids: CASRNTGAPNEKLFF.